This entry concerns a single TCR beta chain. Its antigen is still unknown. Base qualities are not provided; no much larger clone lies one nucleotide away. During the collection period, no immune events, such as infections, were documented for the healthy donors. Healthy-donor blood repertoires served as a training cohort to calibrate time-dependent variance in a beta-binomial model of T-cell clone differential abundance. There were roughly 10 healthy donors in the training cohort, of whom 3 were female and 7 were male. Donor ages ranged from about 29 to 65 years, with an average of about 40 years. Whole blood, obtained from a commercial supplier, was collected from each healthy donor at three time points spaced around 2 weeks apart. For immunosequencing, genomic DNA was extracted from unsorted whole blood. This entry belongs to a study of identifying expanded T cells in peripheral blood (dated by TCRdb to the late 2010s). Notes on the research overall: Technical replicates were generated by sequencing separate aliquots of the same genomic DNA pool, with four replicates compared pairwise. The paper as a whole reports these results and caveats: The beta-binomial model significantly reduced the number of clones called differentially abundant and the false-positive rate across all healthy-donor time intervals. The binomial model flagged about 1.1 differentially abundant clones between technical replicates but around 15 over about 2 weeks and 19 over roughly 4 weeks. It was expected by the authors that biological variance in healthy repertoires might increase further over much longer intervals, such as months to years. For all healthy donors, the variance in clone template counts between approximately 2-week samples rose significantly as total template count increased.

TCRbeta CDR3 regions were profiled with the immunoSEQ Assay using bias-controlled multiplex PCR amplification of genomic DNA. On the authors' methods: The absolute abundance of each unique TCRbeta CDR3 region was quantified after sequences were collapsed and filtered. Differential abundance was tested with a binomial (Fisher-equivalent) model and with a beta-binomial model adding time-dependent variance fitted from healthy donors. Any clone with fewer than 5 combined templates was excluded, and a clone was called differentially abundant if its Benjamini-Hochberg FDR was below 0.01. In the beta-binomial model, variance was expressed as a function of the total template count across the two samples, in the form v = (b*log(k)+a)^2. TCRdb took over this immuneACCESS table, retaining in-frame rearrangements with V and J assigned. Such tables are incomplete; in checked studies, under half of the missing clones stem from an unresolved V gene, and the remainder is unexplained. The V and J calls and clone size come from that table; D and trimming were worked out from the DNA. A total of around 78,000 clones appear in this sample, approximately 85% of them only once. The top ten hold about 20% of the sample.

Looking up the germline V gene yields CDR1 MDHEN and CDR2 SYDVKM. V is trimmed back by 8 bases and J by 5 bases, and the junction contains 4 bases that no gene match accounts for. The CDR3 runs 13 residues from the cysteine to the phenylalanine. Only the CDR3 DNA stays, 39 bases, in frame from base 1. This chain is built from TRBV28 and TRBJ1-4, with 8 middle bases fitting TRBD1. This sequence was found in a person aged 18 to 75 in good health. The material sequenced was blood. The DNA sequence follows: TGTGCCAGCCAGGGGGCGCGGAATGAAAAACTGTTTTTT. Its coded protein is CASQGARNEKLFF.